The 16 T cell receptor beta chains below were found in one sample sequenced in a study of T cell clonality in common variable immunodeficiency. The protocol was immunoSEQ multiplex PCR, while the TCRdb copy is restricted to in-frame clones and leaves out a portion. Altogether some 80,000 clones were found in the sample, and no singletons occur. Specimen: peripheral blood mononuclear cells. The receptors originated from a person aged 18-70 years in good health.

Ten or more counts support this clone. The sequence runs out 3 residues before the end of the CDR3; the remainder is reconstructed from the germline J gene. The V call is TRBV5-1, the J call TRBJ2-2, with 7 bases identical to TRBD1. Trimming took 3 bases from V and 3 from J; bases not matched to a gene: 8. The CDR3 consists of 16 residues. Germline V CDR1 and CDR2: SGHRS, YFSETQ. CDR3 loop: CASSSRQGRDTGELFF. The sequenced part of the CDR3 DNA is TGCGCCAGCAGCTCACGACAGGGCAGGGACACCGGGGAG.

There are many counts of this clone. The CDR3 is cut off 3 residues early in the read; its end comes from the germline J gene. V is TRBV3-1 (or the pseudogene TRBV3-2) and J is TRBJ2-1, with 7 bases aligning to TRBD2. J lost 9 bases, V lost 4 bases, and 15 bases had no gene match. CDR3 length: 16 residues. CDR1 and CDR2 from the germline V gene are LGHDT and YNNKEL (reference sequence). The part of the CDR3 DNA that was read is TGTGCCAGCAGCCCTACGAAGATTGGGAGGGCGGGTGAG. It is translated as CASSPTKIGRAGE. The CDR3 reads in full as CASSPTKIGRAGEQFF.

This clone was observed many times. Read sequence stops 3 residues before the CDR3 end, and the germline J gene provides the missing end. J is TRBJ1-4 and V is TRBV18; 7 bases match TRBD1. Trimming cost V 4 bases and J 4 bases; bases outside gene matches: 3. The CDR3 has 14 residues. Germline loops: CDR1 KGHSH, CDR2 LQKENI. CDR3 amino acids: CASSHGQDNEKLFF. The covered CDR3 bases are TGTGCCAGCTCACACGGACAGGATAATGAAAAA.

This clone occurred many times. Read coverage stops 3 residues before the CDR3 terminus; the germline J gene supplies the remainder. The rearrangement links TRBV19 to TRBJ2-1; 8 bases line up with TRBD2. Germline V gene data show CDR1 as LNHDA and CDR2 as SQIVND (reference sequence). The CDR3 runs 16 residues. J was trimmed by 5 bases and V by 3 bases; bases with no gene match: 9. The CDR3: CASSIRSGILHNEQFF. The covered CDR3 bases are TGTGCCAGTAGTATCCGTAGCGGGATTCTTCACAATGAG.

This clone was detected ten times or more. The read ends 3 residues before the CDR3 terminus; that terminus is restored from the germline J gene. J is TRBJ2-7 and V is TRBV30; the D gene is possibly TRBD1 (6 bases). This CDR3 is built from 14 residues. Trimming shortened V by 2 bases and J by 1 base, and 12 bases separated the two germline ends. The germline CDR1 and CDR2 sequences are GTSNPN and SVGIG (reference sequence). The CDR3 reads CAWSPAGTSYEQYF. CDR3 bases read: TGTGCCTGGAGTCCAGCCGGGACATCCTACGAG.

This clone has only a few counts. The missing CDR3 end, 3 residues past where the read stops, is filled in from the germline J gene. The chain combines TRBV20-1 with TRBJ2-7, with a tentative D call TRBD2 (5 bases). In germline, CDR1 is DFQATT, CDR2 SNEGSKA (reference sequence). Deletions cut 6 bases from V and 3 bases from J, with 12 bases between. The CDR3 contains 12 residues. The covered CDR3 bases are TGCAGTGCCCCGGCCAGCGGCTACGAG. Translation: CSAPASGYE. The complete CDR3 reads CSAPASGYEQYF.

There are many counts of this clone. This CDR3 is CASSIGGQRSHEQYF. The covered CDR3 bases are TGTGCCAGTAGTATAGGGGGACAAAGGTCACACGAG. The V call is TRBV19, the J call TRBJ2-7; maybe TRBD1 (6 bases). The read terminates 3 residues ahead of where the CDR3 ends, so the germline J gene completes it. The germline gives CDR1 LNHDA, CDR2 SQIVND (reference sequence). The germline V and J ends were trimmed by 1 base and 5 bases, with 15 bases remaining between them. The CDR3 runs 15 residues.

This clone was detected many times. The CDR3 extends 3 residues past the end of the read, so its final part is completed from the germline J gene. This chain connects TRBV19 to TRBJ2-7; 8 bases fit TRBD1. CDR1 and CDR2 (germline): LNHDA, SQIVND (reference sequence). V trimming: 5 bases; J trimming: 3 bases; junction bases outside the gene matches: 6. The CDR3 contains 14 residues. CDR3 DNA (partial): TGTGCCAGTAGTTCTTCTGGGACAGGCTACGAG. Translation gives CASSSSGTGYE. The full-length CDR3 reads as CASSSSGTGYEQYF.

In this sample, this clone turned up many times. The read falls 3 residues short of the CDR3 end, and the missing part is taken from the germline J gene. The rearrangement joins TRBV5-1 to TRBJ1-2, with 10 bases matching TRBD1. The CDR3 runs to 14 residues. Germline V gene sequence: CDR1 SGHRS, CDR2 YFSETQ. The DNA read from the CDR3 is TGCGCCAGCAGCTCCGGACAGGGGGACGGAGGC. Amino acids: CASSSGQGDGG. The entire CDR3 protein is CASSSGQGDGGYTF.

The sample holds many counts of this clone. CDR3: CASGPRAVYEQYF. Partial CDR3 DNA: TGTGCCAGTGGCCCAAGGGCCGTATACGAG. This chain uses TRBV2 with TRBJ2-7, with D unclear. Read coverage stops 3 residues before the CDR3 terminus; the germline J gene supplies the remainder. Per germline, CDR1 SNHLY and CDR2 FYNNEI. The CDR3 is 13 residues long. V gave up 9 bases and J gave up 4 bases, with 16 bases separating them. The full variable domain, with the rest looked up from reference TRBV2 and TRBJ2-7, is EPEVTQTPSHQVTQMGQEVILRCVPISNHLYFYWYRQILGQKVEFLVSFYNNEISEKSEIFDDQFSVERPDGSNFTLKIRSTKLEDSAMYFCASGPRAVYEQYFGPGTRLTVT.

This clone showed up many times. The CDR3 sequence is CASSNRERNQPQHF. The sequenced CDR3 bases are TGTGCCAGCAGTAACAGGGAGCGAAATCAGCCC. V gene TRBV6-2 or TRBV6-3 combines with J gene TRBJ1-5; maybe TRBD1 (6 bases). The read is 3 residues too short to cover the CDR3 end, so that end is filled in from the germline J gene. Trimming took off 5 bases at V and 4 bases at J, with 12 bases between the two ends. CDR1 is MNHEY and CDR2 is SVGEGT in the germline V gene. This CDR3 spans 14 amino acids.

This clone was seen a few times. The read stops 3 residues short of the end of the CDR3; the missing end is completed from the germline J gene. The chain has TRBV11-2 and TRBJ1-2; 11 nucleotides agree with TRBD1. CDR3 size: 14 residues. In germline, CDR1 is SGHAT, CDR2 FQNNGV. The CDR3 region is CASSLGQGVRGYTF. The DNA read from the CDR3 is TGTGCCAGCAGCTTGGGACAGGGGGTACGAGGC.

This clone was seen repeatedly, ten times or more. Sequencing ends 3 residues short of the CDR3 end; the germline J gene provides the rest. The chain joins TRBV6-2 or TRBV6-3 to TRBJ1-2; TRBD1 matches 7 bases. CDR3 length: 12 amino acids. The V and J ends lost 11 bases and 5 bases, in that order; junction bases with no gene match: 8. Germline CDR1 MNHEY, CDR2 SVGEGT. The DNA read from the CDR3 is TGTGCCGGACGACAGGGAATATATGGC. Translated: CAGRQGIYG. The whole CDR3 is CAGRQGIYGYTF.

In this sample, this clone turned up many times. Sequencing ends 3 residues short of the CDR3 end; the germline J gene provides the rest. The chain is built from TRBV7-6 and TRBJ2-3, with no clear D. V shed 2 bases and J shed 4 bases, with 4 bases lying between them. CDR3 size: 12 residues. The V gene's germline CDR1 is SGHVS and CDR2 FNYEAQ. The DNA read from the CDR3 is TGTGCCAGCAGCTTATATTCAGATACG. Its translation is CASSLYSDT. Given in full, the CDR3 is CASSLYSDTQYF. The variable domain in full, completed from reference TRBV7-6 and TRBJ2-3, reads GAGVSQSPRYKVTKRGQDVALRCDPISGHVSLYWYRQALGQGPEFLTYFNYEAQQDKSGLPNDRFSAERPEGSISTLTIQRTEQRDSAMYRCASSLYSDTQYFGPGTRLTVL.

Many counts were recorded for this clone. The read comes to an end 3 residues before the CDR3 does, leaving the germline J gene to fill in the end. The J gene is TRBJ1-5, the V gene TRBV19, with D hard to call. The germline gives CDR1 LNHDA, CDR2 SQIVND (reference sequence). The CDR3 is made up of 14 amino acids. Trimming took 6 bases from V and 8 from J, leaving 17 bases between them. The CDR3 protein is CASSLQSGSEPQHF. The covered CDR3 bases are TGTGCCAGTAGCCTTCAGTCTGGTAGCGAGCCC.

The table lists this clone with many counts. The read gets to within 3 residues of the CDR3 end, and the germline J gene fills in the rest. This chain joins TRBV2 and TRBJ2-7; TRBD2 matches 11 bases. The V segment lost 4 bases and the J segment 3 bases; nucleotides outside the gene matches: 8. This CDR3 contains 16 residues. The V gene's germline CDR1 is SNHLY and CDR2 FYNNEI. The sequenced part of the CDR3 DNA is TGTGCCAGCAGTGTCCCGGGACTAGCGGCTATCTACGAG. Amino acids: CASSVPGLAAIYE. The full CDR3 sequence reads CASSVPGLAAIYEQYF. The entire variable domain, with the rest obtained from reference TRBV2 and TRBJ2-7, is as follows: EPEVTQTPSHQVTQMGQEVILRCVPISNHLYFYWYRQILGQKVEFLVSFYNNEISEKSEIFDDQFSVERPDGSNFTLKIRSTKLEDSAMYFCASSVPGLAAIYEQYFGPGTRLTVT.